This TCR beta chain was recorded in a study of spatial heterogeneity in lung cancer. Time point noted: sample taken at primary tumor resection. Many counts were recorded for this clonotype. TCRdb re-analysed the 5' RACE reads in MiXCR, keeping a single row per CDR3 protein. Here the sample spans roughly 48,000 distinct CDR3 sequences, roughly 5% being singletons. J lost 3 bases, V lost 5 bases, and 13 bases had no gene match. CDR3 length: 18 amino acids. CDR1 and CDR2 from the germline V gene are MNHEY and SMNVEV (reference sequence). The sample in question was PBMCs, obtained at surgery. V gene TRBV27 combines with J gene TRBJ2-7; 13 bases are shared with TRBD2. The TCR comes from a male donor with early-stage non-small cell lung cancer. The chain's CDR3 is CASSRGATSGRLGYEQYF. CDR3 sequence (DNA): TGTGCCAGCAGTAGAGGGGCGACTAGCGGGAGGTTGGGCTACGAGCAGTACTTC.